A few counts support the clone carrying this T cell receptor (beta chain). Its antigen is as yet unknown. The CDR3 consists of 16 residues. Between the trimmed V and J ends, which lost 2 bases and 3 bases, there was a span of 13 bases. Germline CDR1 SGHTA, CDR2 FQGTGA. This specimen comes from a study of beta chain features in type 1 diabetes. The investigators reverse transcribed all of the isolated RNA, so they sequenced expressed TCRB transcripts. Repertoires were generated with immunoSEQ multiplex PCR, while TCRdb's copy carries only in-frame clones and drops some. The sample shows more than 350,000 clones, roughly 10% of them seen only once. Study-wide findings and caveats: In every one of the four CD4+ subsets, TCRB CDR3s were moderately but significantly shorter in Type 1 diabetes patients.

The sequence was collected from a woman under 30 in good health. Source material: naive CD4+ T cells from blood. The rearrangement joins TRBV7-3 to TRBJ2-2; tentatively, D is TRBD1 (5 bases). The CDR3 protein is CASSLVAGMDTGELFF. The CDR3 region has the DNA TGTGCCAGCAGCTTAGTCGCAGGGATGGACACCGGGGAGCTGTTTTTT.